A single sample is the source of the 4 T cell receptor beta chains below, sequenced in a study of CD8 T cells in ankylosing spondylitis. TCRdb analysed the 5' RACE reads with MiXCR anew, one entry per CDR3 protein. The sample holds some 220,000 distinct CDR3 sequences; about 10% are singletons and the top ten take 2.6%. Sample: blood, either unsorted or a sorted T cell fraction (not recorded which). All receptors come from a male donor with ankylosing spondylitis or in good health (not recorded which).

This clonotype occurred many times. The chain carries TRBV4-2 and TRBJ2-3; 11 positions agree with TRBD2. From germline, CDR1 is LGHNA and CDR2 YNFKEQ. V was clipped by 4 bases and J by 6 bases; unmatched bases: 3. The CDR3 is 14 residues long. The CDR3 coding sequence is TGTGCCAGCAGCCCACCTAGCGGGGGGGATACGCAGTATTTT. Protein product: CASSPPSGGDTQYF.

This clonotype has ten or more counts. The chain links TRBV20-1 to TRBJ2-1; no definite D call. Germline lookup yields CDR1 DFQATT and CDR2 SNEGSKA (reference sequence). This CDR3 contains 14 residues. The CDR3 protein is CSVRGGTSYNEQFF. The CDR3 DNA sequence: TGCAGCGTCCGCGGCGGTACTTCCTACAATGAGCAGTTCTTC.

The table lists this clonotype with many counts. The rearrangement uses TRBV28 and TRBJ2-1; TRBD1 agrees at 9 bases. V gave up 8 bases and J gave up 3 bases; unmatched junction bases: 5. The CDR3 totals 14 residues. Germline V gene lookup returns CDR1 MDHEN and CDR2 SYDVKM. The CDR3 DNA reads as TGTGCCAGCGCCGGGACAGGGTACTACAATGAGCAGTTCTTC. Its protein is CASAGTGYYNEQFF. Supplemented by reference TRBV28 and TRBJ2-1, the full variable domain reads DVKVTQSSRYLVKRTGEKVFLECVQDMDHENMFWYRQDPGLGLRLIYFSYDVKMKEKGDIPEGYSVSREKKERFSLILESASTNQTSMYLCASAGTGYYNEQFFGPGTRLTVL.

There are many counts of this clonotype. The chain links TRBV12-3 or TRBV12-4 to TRBJ1-2, with D unclear. This CDR3 is built from 12 residues. V was clipped by 2 bases and J by 4 bases, with 5 bases between them. CDR3 DNA sequence: TGTGCCAGCAGTTTATCCACCTATGGCTACACCTTC. The encoded protein is CASSLSTYGYTF.